These 18 T cell receptor beta chains came from one sample sequenced in a study of T cells in Graves' hyperthyroidism and ophthalmopathy. TCR beta CDR3 region amplification was performed from RNA transcripts. A first-round RT-PCR of the TCR CDR3 used the HTBI primer set. TCRdb used MiXCR to reprocess the multiplex PCR reads, holding one entry per CDR3 protein. The sample lists approximately 400,000 distinct CDR3 sequences, approximately 18% occurring once. The sequenced sample consisted of blood. The receptors come from a man aged 18 to 35 with Graves' ophthalmopathy.

The sample holds a few counts of this clonotype. This chain joins TRBV9 and TRBJ1-3; D not certain. Germline CDR1 and CDR2: SGDLS and YYNGEE. The CDR3 runs to 14 residues. V dropped 0 bases and J dropped 0 bases, with 4 bases sitting between them. CDR3 sequence reads: CASSVGSSGNTIYF. The CDR3 nucleotides read TGTGCCAGCAGCGTAGGGAGCTCTGGAAACACCATATATTTT.

This clonotype was observed a few times. The chain joins TRBV7-3 to TRBJ2-7; possible D gene TRBD1, 5 bases. The ends were cut back, 2 bases at V and 6 bases at J, with 17 bases in the middle. Germline assignment: CDR1 SGHTA and CDR2 FQGTGA. The CDR3 runs 15 residues. CDR3 loop: CASSLEQAKSGEQYF. Written as DNA, the CDR3 is TGTGCCAGCAGCTTAGAACAGGCGAAGAGTGGCGAGCAGTACTTC.

This clonotype was recorded at least ten times. V is TRBV29-1 and J is TRBJ2-5, with D possibly TRBD2 on 5 matching bases. Germline CDR1 and CDR2: SQVTM and ANQGSEA. This CDR3 has 12 amino acids. V lost 4 bases to trimming and J lost 5 bases, with 11 bases between them. CDR3 in amino acids: CSVGTVRETQYF. The CDR3 DNA is TGCAGCGTTGGGACTGTGCGGGAGACCCAGTACTTC.

This clonotype was detected ten times or more. The rearrangement uses TRBV7-6 and TRBJ1-5, with D unclear. The germline V gene has CDR1 SGHVS and CDR2 FNYEAQ. The CDR3 covers 13 residues. The ends were cut back, 6 bases at V and 1 base at J, with 7 bases in the middle. CDR3 residues: CASSMDSNQPQHF. Written as DNA, the CDR3 is TGTGCCAGCAGTATGGACAGCAATCAGCCCCAGCATTTT.

This clonotype was counted between two and nine times. V is TRBV15 and J is TRBJ2-1, with TRBD2 as a possible D gene (7 bases). This CDR3 region has 15 residues. V was clipped by 0 bases and J by 8 bases, with 14 bases between them. Germline values: CDR1 LNHNV, CDR2 YYDKDF (reference sequence). The CDR3 reads CATSRDWGGADEQFF. The CDR3 DNA is TGTGCCACCAGCAGAGATTGGGGGGGGGCCGATGAGCAGTTCTTC.

With regard to this clonotype: A clone one base away is much larger, so this may be a read error. The chain is built from TRBV7-2 and TRBJ1-1; D gene ambiguous. Trimming pared 4 bases from V and 13 bases from J, leaving 13 bases between. The CDR3 spans 11 residues. Germline V gives CDR1 SGHTA, CDR2 FQGNSA. The CDR3 DNA sequence: TGTGCCAGCAGCTACCGGATGAAGGGTTTCTTT. It codes for CASSYRMKGFF.

The sample holds many counts of this clonotype. The J gene is TRBJ1-6, the V gene TRBV12-3 or TRBV12-4; D unresolved. CDR3 length: 12 residues. V lost 3 bases and J lost 8, with 5 bases in between. CDR3 loop: CASSLTHSPLHF. As DNA, the CDR3 is TGTGCCAGCAGTTTGACACATTCACCCCTCCACTTT.

This clonotype was observed a handful of times. This rearrangement joins TRBV3-1 to TRBJ1-4; 8 bases agree with TRBD1. This CDR3 has 17 amino acids. V dropped 4 bases and J dropped 8; count of bases not matched to a gene: 15. Germline values: CDR1 LGHDT, CDR2 YNNKEL (reference sequence). Here the CDR3 reads CASSPTGERDRGEKLFF. CDR3 bases: TGTGCCAGCAGCCCGACAGGGGAAAGGGACCGGGGGGAAAAACTGTTTTTT.

There are a few counts of this clonotype. This chain connects TRBV6-1 to TRBJ1-3; perhaps TRBD1 as D (6 bases). Per germline, CDR1 MNHNS and CDR2 SASEGT. The CDR3 loop spans 15 amino acids. Between the trimmed V and J ends, which lost 7 bases and 1 base, there was a span of 14 bases. DNA for the CDR3: TGTGCCAGCACTGACAGGCCCTATTCTGGAAACACCATATATTTT. Its translation is CASTDRPYSGNTIYF.

V usage is TRBV10-2 and J usage is TRBJ2-5; the D is unclear. V shed 0 bases and J shed 0 bases, with 11 bases lying between them. The V gene's germline CDR1 is WSHSY and CDR2 SAAADI. This CDR3 has 16 amino acids. The DNA for the CDR3 is TGCGCCAGCAGTGAGTCGGGTCCGAAATACCAAGAGACCCAGTACTTC. Translated: CASSESGPKYQETQYF.

This clonotype was counted ten times or more. This chain joins TRBV20-1 and TRBJ2-5, with D tentatively TRBD2 (6 bases). This CDR3 has 13 residues. Germline loops: CDR1 DFQATT, CDR2 SNEGSKA (reference sequence). The ends were cut back, 4 bases at V and 4 bases at J, with 13 bases in the middle. CDR3 nucleotides: TGCAGTGCTAAGGCGGGGACGCCAGAGACCCAGTACTTC. Translating it yields CSAKAGTPETQYF.

This clonotype has just a few counts. This chain connects TRBV4-1 to TRBJ1-6; D remains unclear. The CDR3 is 15 amino acids. From germline, CDR1 is MGHRA and CDR2 YSYEKL. V was clipped by 1 base and J by 7 bases, with 11 bases between them. This CDR3 is CASSQGATGNSPLHF. The CDR3 DNA sequence: TGCGCCAGCAGCCAAGGTGCCACGGGGAATTCACCCCTCCACTTT.

This clonotype was found a few times. CDR3 sequence reads: CASSKAGTGGYGYTF. Written as DNA, the CDR3 is TGTGCCAGCAGCAAGGCCGGGACAGGGGGTTATGGCTACACCTTC. The V and J genes are TRBV7-9 and TRBJ1-2, with 11 bases lining up with TRBD1. This CDR3 is built from 15 residues. Germline V gene data show CDR1 as SEHNR and CDR2 as FQNEAQ (reference sequence). Trimming took 5 bases from V and 5 from J; bases not matched to a gene: 7.

This clonotype was seen repeatedly, ten times or more. The rearrangement links TRBV5-1 to TRBJ2-1; D call uncertain. Trimming stripped 0 bases from V and 6 bases from J, with 7 bases between. Looked up from germline, CDR1 is SGHRS and CDR2 is YFSETQ. The CDR3 has 13 residues. CDR3 DNA sequence: TGCGCCAGCAGCTTGGCCTTAGGCAATGAGCAGTTCTTC. This encodes CASSLALGNEQFF.

At least ten counts were recorded for this clonotype. The gene calls are TRBV20-1 and TRBJ2-1; D is uncertain. V was cut by 3 bases and J by 7 bases, with 7 bases left in between. The CDR3 runs to 11 residues. CDR1 is DFQATT, CDR2 SNEGSKA, per germline (reference sequence). The CDR3 nucleotides are TGCAGTGCTAGTATGCTAAATGAGCAGTTCTTC. Protein sequence: CSASMLNEQFF.

This sequence joins TRBV29-1 and TRBJ1-3, with D tentatively TRBD1 (5 bases). In germline, CDR1 is SQVTM, CDR2 ANQGSEA. The CDR3 extends over 13 amino acids. V lost 7 bases, J lost 0 bases, and 10 bases lay in between. The DNA for the CDR3 is TGCAGCGCAAGCAGGGACTCTGGAAACACCATATATTTT. The encoded protein is CSASRDSGNTIYF.

This clonotype occurred many times. This rearrangement joins TRBV7-3 to TRBJ1-3, with D possibly TRBD1 on 5 matching bases. This CDR3 has 15 residues. CDR1 and CDR2 (germline): SGHTA, FQGTGA. V lost 5 bases and J 6 bases, leaving 17 bases between the germline ends. The CDR3 is CASSLGPEQENTIYF. Here the CDR3 DNA reads TGTGCCAGCAGCCTGGGGCCCGAACAGGAAAACACCATATATTTT.

This clonotype was counted between two and nine times. J is TRBJ2-7 and V is TRBV27, with D perhaps assigned TRBD1 or TRBD2 (5 bases each). From germline, CDR1 is MNHEY and CDR2 SMNVEV (reference sequence). The CDR3 runs 13 residues. Between the trimmed V and J ends, which lost 3 bases and 7 bases, there was a span of 13 bases. CDR3: CASSLPGWREQYF. CDR3 nucleotide sequence: TGTGCCAGCAGTTTGCCAGGGTGGAGGGAGCAGTACTTC.